This T cell receptor (beta chain) was captured by sequencing in a study of CD8+ T cells in alopecia areata. Germline V CDR1 and CDR2: GTSNPN, SVGIG (reference sequence). The ends were cut back, 2 bases at V and 7 bases at J, with 12 bases in the middle. The CDR3 length is 13 residues. The treatment is: oral pan-JAK inhibitor, 5-10 mg twice daily. The authors extracted RNA and reverse transcribed it into cDNA as the sequencing template. The method was immunoSEQ multiplex PCR; TCRdb's version includes in-frame clones alone and lacks a portion of them. Of about 300,000 clones listed, about three fifths are singletons.

The TCR comes from a human donor with alopecia areata. The rearrangement links TRBV30 to TRBJ1-5; TRBD1 is a possible D gene (6 bases). Sequencing was performed on CD4+ T cells sorted from blood, taken at week 24, from a patient treated with tofacitinib. The CDR3 region is CAWSRGAEQPQHF. The DNA of the CDR3 is TGTGCCTGGAGTCGGGGGGCTGAACAGCCCCAGCATTTT.